These 9 T cell receptor beta chains came from one sample sequenced in a study of T cell responses to AZD1222 COVID-19 vaccine. TCRdb's copy holds only in-frame clones and misses some; the assay was immunoSEQ multiplex PCR. The table has roughly 140,000 clones, over 90% seen once. Material: peripheral blood, obtained 28 days after the second AZD1222 dose. The receptor set was obtained from an adult who received the AZD1222 COVID-19 vaccine.

This chain uses TRBV5-4 with TRBJ2-7; D gene unclear. This CDR3 region has 11 residues. Germline CDR1 and CDR2: SGHNT and YYREEE (reference sequence). The V end was cut by 3 bases, the J end by 6 bases, with 7 bases between. The CDR3 loop reads CASSSLVEQYF. The CDR3 DNA reads TGTGCCAGCAGCTCCCTGGTCGAGCAGTACTTC.

The genes are TRBV2 and TRBJ1-1; D might be TRBD1 (5 bases). The V end lost 5 bases, the J end lost 1 base, and 14 bases lay between the germline ends. The length of the CDR3 is 15 residues. Germline V gives CDR1 SNHLY, CDR2 FYNNEI. CDR3 in amino acids: CASSPELRGNTEAFF. Here the CDR3 DNA reads TGTGCCAGCAGTCCCGAACTGAGGGGGAACACTGAAGCTTTCTTT.

This chain links TRBV18 with TRBJ1-2, with 7 bases lining up with TRBD1. Per germline, CDR1 KGHSH and CDR2 LQKENI. The V segment lost 4 bases and the J segment 5 bases; nucleotides outside the gene matches: 7. The CDR3 consists of 14 residues. For the CDR3, the DNA is TGTGCCAGCTCACTAAGACAGGGTTATTATGGCTACACCTTC. As protein: CASSLRQGYYGYTF.

V gene TRBV6-5 combines with J gene TRBJ1-5, with TRBD1 as a possible D gene (5 bases). Germline CDR1 MNHEY, CDR2 SVGAGI. The CDR3 runs to 15 residues. The V and J ends lost 6 bases and 6 bases respectively, with 18 bases between them. CDR3: CASRGDRESTQPQHF. The DNA for the CDR3 is TGTGCCAGCAGGGGGGACCGGGAGTCTACTCAGCCCCAGCATTTT.

V and J are TRBV28 and TRBJ2-3; TRBD2 agrees at 7 bases. The germline V gene has CDR1 MDHEN and CDR2 SYDVKM. V shed 7 bases and J 0 bases; nucleotides not matched to a gene: 13. The CDR3 covers 17 residues. Here the CDR3 reads CASIRRWREWSTDTQYF. The CDR3 bases are TGTGCCAGCATAAGAAGGTGGCGGGAGTGGAGCACAGATACGCAGTATTTT.

This clone was recorded only once. The rearrangement uses TRBV9 and TRBJ2-2; D unresolved. Trimming stripped 0 bases from V and 5 bases from J, with 8 bases between. Germline values: CDR1 SGDLS, CDR2 YYNGEE. The CDR3 is made up of 14 amino acids. CDR3 loop: CASSVAGSTGELFF. The CDR3 nucleotides read TGTGCCAGCAGCGTAGCTGGCAGTACCGGGGAGCTGTTTTTT.

This clone was observed once. The V call is TRBV28, the J call TRBJ2-7, with D unclear. The length of the CDR3 is 14 residues. Trimming stripped 6 bases from V and 2 bases from J, with 14 bases between. Germline CDR1 MDHEN, CDR2 SYDVKM. CDR3 nucleotides: TGTGCCAGCAGACCACGTGGCCGAACCTACGAGCAGTACTTC. It codes for CASRPRGRTYEQYF.

This rearrangement joins TRBV11-3 to TRBJ1-3, with D maybe TRBD1 (6 bases). V dropped 5 bases and J dropped 2 bases, with 13 bases sitting between them. CDR1 is SGHNT, CDR2 YENEEA, per germline. This CDR3 has 15 residues. CDR3 region: CASSATGSAGNTIYF. The CDR3 coding sequence is TGTGCCAGCAGCGCAACAGGGTCAGCTGGAAACACCATATATTTT.

The rearrangement links TRBV7-9 to TRBJ2-2; unclear D gene. The CDR3 length is 14 residues. V lost 5 bases and J 1 base, leaving 8 bases between the germline ends. Germline assignment: CDR1 SEHNR and CDR2 FQNEAQ (reference sequence). This CDR3 reads CASSRSGNTGELFF. The CDR3 DNA reads TGTGCCAGCAGCCGTTCAGGGAACACCGGGGAGCTGTTTTTT.